The clone carrying this T cell receptor (beta chain) was counted only a few times. What it binds is not known. The data belong to a study of glioma-infiltrating T cells. Findings and caveats of the study: CDR3 overlap between tissue and blood was very small. Gliomas, especially low-grade, showed above-expected tissue-blood divergence; non-neoplastic patients showed below.

Trimming shortened V by 3 bases and J by 7 bases, and 10 bases separated the two germline ends. The CDR3 runs to 13 residues. Germline V gene sequence: CDR1 LNHDA, CDR2 SQIVND (reference sequence). The iRepertoire nested amplicon-rescue multiplex PCR amplified TCR alpha and beta CDR3s from RNA. Input was 100-400 ng of tissue mRNA or PBMC total RNA. TCRdb used MiXCR to reprocess the multiplex PCR reads, holding one entry per CDR3 protein. The data show 150,000 to 200,000 distinct CDR3 sequences, approximately 30% seen once. The chain has TRBV19 and TRBJ2-1; D possibly corresponds to TRBD2 (6 bases). Specimen: glioma tissue, nonneoplastic brain tissue, or PBMCs (not recorded which). The receptor's source is a human donor with low-grade glioma or glioblastoma, undergoing nonglioma brain surgery, or in good health (not recorded which). CDR3 sequence (DNA): TGTGCCAGTAGTATGGGACTTAATAATGAGCAGTTCTTC. Residues: CASSMGLNNEQFF.